This T cell receptor beta chain came from a study of T cell responses to AZD1222 COVID-19 vaccine. Sequencing was performed with immunoSEQ multiplex PCR; in TCRdb, only in-frame clones are kept and a portion is missing. The sample yields 100,000 to 120,000 clones, about 90% seen once. The CDR3 is 13 amino acids. V was trimmed by 2 bases and J by 5 bases, leaving 9 bases between them. The germline V gene has CDR1 SGHNT and CDR2 YENEEA. In its sample, this clone was seen a few times. V is TRBV11-3 and J is TRBJ2-5; D may be TRBD1 (6 bases). The TCR originated in an adult who received the AZD1222 COVID-19 vaccine. Sequenced here: peripheral blood, sampled 28 days after the second AZD1222 dose. This chain's CDR3 is CASSLIQGETQYF. In DNA, the CDR3 is TGTGCCAGCAGCTTAATTCAGGGGGAGACCCAGTACTTC.